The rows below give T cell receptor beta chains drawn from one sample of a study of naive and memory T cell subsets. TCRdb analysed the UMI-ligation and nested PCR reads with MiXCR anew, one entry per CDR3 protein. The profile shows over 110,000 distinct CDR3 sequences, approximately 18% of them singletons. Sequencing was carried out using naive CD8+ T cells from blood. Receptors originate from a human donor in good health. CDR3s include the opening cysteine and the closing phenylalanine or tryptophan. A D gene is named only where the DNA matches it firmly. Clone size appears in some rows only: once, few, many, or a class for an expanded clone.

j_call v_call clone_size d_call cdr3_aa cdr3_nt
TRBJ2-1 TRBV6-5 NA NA CASSFLGEQFF TGTGCCAGCAGTTTTTTGGGTGAGCAGTTCTTC
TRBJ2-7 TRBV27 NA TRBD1 CASTWTGGSEQYF TGTGCCAGCACCTGGACAGGGGGATCCGAGCAGTACTTC
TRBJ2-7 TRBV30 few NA CAWSAGTRMEQYF TGTGCCTGGAGTGCCGGGACTCGCATGGAGCAGTACTTC
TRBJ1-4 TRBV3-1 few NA CASSPKATEGDEKLFF TGTGCCAGCAGCCCGAAAGCAACGGAGGGGGATGAAAAACTGTTTTTT
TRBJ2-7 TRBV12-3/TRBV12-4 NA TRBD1 CASSSAETGLHEQYF TGTGCCAGCAGTTCCGCCGAGACAGGGCTACACGAGCAGTACTTC
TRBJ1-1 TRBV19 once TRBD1 CASISGGVTEAFF TGTGCCAGTATCTCAGGGGGCGTCACTGAAGCTTTCTTT
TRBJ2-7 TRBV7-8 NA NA CASSLQETYEQYF TGTGCCAGCAGCTTACAGGAAACCTACGAGCAGTACTTC
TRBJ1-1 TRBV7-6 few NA CASSLRSGVEAFF TGTGCCAGCAGCTTACGTTCAGGGGTGGAAGCTTTCTTT
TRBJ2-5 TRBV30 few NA CAWSETTETQYF TGTGCCTGGAGTGAGACCACGGAGACCCAGTACTTC
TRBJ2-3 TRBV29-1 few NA CSVEFRTDTQYF TGCAGCGTTGAGTTCCGAACAGATACGCAGTATTTT
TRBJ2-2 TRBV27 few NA CASSLSAVLGGELFF TGTGCCAGCAGTTTATCGGCGGTGCTTGGCGGGGAGCTGTTTTTT
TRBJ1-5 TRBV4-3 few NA CASSPLTGSDQPQHF TGCGCCAGCAGCCCACTTACAGGGTCCGATCAGCCCCAGCATTTT
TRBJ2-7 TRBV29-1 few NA CSVAADPNEQYF TGCAGCGTTGCGGCAGACCCTAACGAGCAGTACTTC
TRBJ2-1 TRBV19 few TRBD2 CASSIDPSGVYNEQFF TGTGCCAGTAGTATAGATCCTAGCGGGGTATACAATGAGCAGTTCTTC
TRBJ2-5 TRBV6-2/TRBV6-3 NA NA CASSYSQSTQYF TGTGCCAGCAGTTACTCCCAATCGACCCAGTACTTC
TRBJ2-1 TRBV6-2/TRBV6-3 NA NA CASSYYSGNEQFF TGTGCCAGCAGTTATTATAGCGGCAATGAGCAGTTCTTC
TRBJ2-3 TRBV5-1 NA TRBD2 CASSFDWTSGDTDTQYF TGCGCCAGCAGCTTCGACTGGACTAGCGGGGACACAGATACGCAGTATTTT
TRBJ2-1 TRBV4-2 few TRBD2 CASSHRTSGSGNEQFF TGTGCCAGCAGCCATCGAACTAGCGGGAGCGGGAATGAGCAGTTCTTC
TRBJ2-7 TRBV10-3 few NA CAISESEGQSYEQYF TGTGCCATCAGTGAGTCGGAGGGCCAATCCTACGAGCAGTACTTC
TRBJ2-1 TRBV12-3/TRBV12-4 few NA CASTVRSSYNEQFF TGTGCCAGCACCGTCCGAAGCTCCTACAATGAGCAGTTCTTC
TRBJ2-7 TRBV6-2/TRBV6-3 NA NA CASGFRDEQYF TGTGCCAGTGGTTTTCGGGACGAGCAGTACTTC
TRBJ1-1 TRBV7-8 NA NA CASSSQGSRNTEAFF TGTGCCAGCAGTTCGCAGGGGTCGAGGAACACTGAAGCTTTCTTT
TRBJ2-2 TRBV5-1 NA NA CASSLDLGYGELFF TGCGCCAGCAGCTTGGACCTAGGTTACGGGGAGCTGTTTTTT
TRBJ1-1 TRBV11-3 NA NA CASSSHPGTEAFF TGTGCCAGTAGCTCCCACCCGGGGACTGAAGCTTTCTTT
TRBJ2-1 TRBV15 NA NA CATSTQTWFSRPEQFF TGTGCCACCAGCACCCAGACCTGGTTTTCCAGGCCTGAGCAGTTCTTC
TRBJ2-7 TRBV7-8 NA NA CASSPRTDTYEQYF TGTGCCAGCAGCCCTCGGACAGATACCTACGAGCAGTACTTC
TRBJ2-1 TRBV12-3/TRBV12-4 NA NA CASSLILREWGDEQFF TGTGCCAGCAGTTTGATTCTGAGGGAGTGGGGGGATGAGCAGTTCTTC
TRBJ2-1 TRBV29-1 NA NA CSVEEGDPWQFF TGCAGCGTTGAAGAAGGGGACCCATGGCAGTTCTTC
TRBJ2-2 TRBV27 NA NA CASKGSTGELFF TGTGCCAGCAAAGGTTCTACCGGGGAGCTGTTTTTT
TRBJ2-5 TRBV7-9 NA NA CASSFGSQETQYF TGTGCCAGCAGCTTTGGATCCCAAGAGACCCAGTACTTC
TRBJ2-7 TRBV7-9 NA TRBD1 CASRGQGGEQYF TGTGCCAGCAGGGGACAGGGGGGCGAGCAGTACTTC
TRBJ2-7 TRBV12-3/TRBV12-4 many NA CASSLGDTAYEQYF TGTGCCAGCAGCTTGGGCGACACCGCCTACGAGCAGTACTTC
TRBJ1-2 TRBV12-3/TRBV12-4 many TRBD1 CASSQGDYGYTF TGTGCCAGCAGTCAGGGGGACTATGGCTACACCTTC
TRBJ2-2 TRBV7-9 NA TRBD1 CASSSRDSRTGELLF TGTGCCAGCAGCTCCCGGGACAGCCGCACCGGGGAGCTGCTTTTT
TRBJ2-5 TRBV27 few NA CASSLMFGDKKYF TGTGCCAGCAGTTTAATGTTCGGGGACAAAAAGTACTTC
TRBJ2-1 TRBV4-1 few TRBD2 CASSQVPGRANEQFF TGCGCCAGCAGCCAAGTTCCCGGGAGGGCCAATGAGCAGTTCTTC
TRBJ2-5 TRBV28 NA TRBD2 CGISPQLAGGWGETQYF TGTGGCATCTCGCCCCAACTAGCGGGAGGGTGGGGAGAGACCCAGTACTTC
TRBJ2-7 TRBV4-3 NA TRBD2 CASSQAIAGGPIYEQYF TGCGCCAGCAGCCAGGCTATAGCGGGAGGGCCGATTTACGAGCAGTACTTC
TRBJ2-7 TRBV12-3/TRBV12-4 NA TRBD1 CASSGQGSPYEQYF TGTGCCAGCAGTGGACAGGGATCCCCCTACGAGCAGTACTTC